These T cell receptor beta chains were read from a single sample in a study of identical twins. TCRdb passed the 5' RACE reads through MiXCR, listing each CDR3 protein once. The table includes 570,000 or so distinct CDR3 sequences, 9.6% detected once. This sample also appeared in a second study, on yellow fever vaccine responses in identical twins.

What was sequenced was PBMCs. The receptors here all came from a woman aged 18-29 years in good health. Each CDR3 is given with its conserved first and last residue. The D gene is left open where the match is weak. The size field is filled for only some rows; it gives once, few, many or a size class.

d_gene	abundance	len	v_gene	j_gene	CDR3aa	CDR3nt
NA	few	15	TRBV5-4	TRBJ2-1	CASSLTRERDNEQFF	TGTGCCAGCAGCTTAACCAGGGAGCGCGACAATGAGCAGTTCTTC
TRBD2	many	14	TRBV5-6	TRBJ2-1	CASSWGLADNEQFF	TGTGCCAGCAGCTGGGGACTAGCGGACAATGAGCAGTTCTTC
TRBD2	many	15	TRBV6-4	TRBJ2-1	CASSDGERETNEQFF	TGTGCCAGCAGTGACGGAGAGCGGGAGACCAATGAGCAGTTCTTC
NA	few	16	TRBV27	TRBJ2-5	CASGGGLPGQQETQYF	TGTGCCAGCGGGGGGGGCCTTCCGGGACAGCAAGAGACCCAGTACTTC
TRBD2	NA	19	TRBV20-1	TRBJ2-3	CSARDPGLAEITSTDTQYF	TGCAGTGCTAGAGATCCGGGGCTAGCGGAGATCACTAGCACAGATACGCAGTATTTT
TRBD1	many	12	TRBV29-1	TRBJ2-3	CSVEGQTNTQYF	TGCAGCGTCGAGGGACAGACGAATACGCAGTATTTT
NA	NA	13	TRBV30	TRBJ2-7	CAWRLRISYEQYF	TGTGCCTGGAGGCTAAGAATTTCCTACGAGCAGTACTTC
NA	few	17	TRBV4-3	TRBJ2-5	CASSQDLRGRNQETQYF	TGCGCCAGCAGCCAAGATTTGCGCGGGCGAAACCAAGAGACCCAGTACTTC
NA	few	14	TRBV7-9	TRBJ2-7	CASSFFDGSYEQYF	TGTGCCAGCAGCTTTTTTGACGGTTCCTACGAGCAGTACTTC
NA	few	17	TRBV7-8	TRBJ2-7	CASSQTGSWADSYEQYF	TGTGCCAGCAGCCAGACCGGCAGCTGGGCGGACTCCTACGAGCAGTACTTC
NA	few	16	TRBV6-1	TRBJ1-3	CASSAGGLGSGNTIYF	TGTGCCAGCAGCGCCGGGGGTTTAGGCTCTGGAAACACCATATATTTT
NA	many	14	TRBV6-5	TRBJ2-3	CASSWGSGTDTQYF	TGTGCCAGCAGTTGGGGGAGCGGCACAGATACGCAGTATTTT
NA	many	16	TRBV15	TRBJ1-2	CATSRDLRKANYGYTF	TGTGCCACCAGCAGAGATTTGAGGAAAGCTAACTATGGCTACACCTTC
NA	NA	14	TRBV20-1	TRBJ1-1	CSASRQFILSEAFF	TGCAGTGCTAGTCGCCAGTTTATTCTCTCTGAAGCTTTCTTT
TRBD1	NA	17	TRBV9	TRBJ2-2	CASSVRQQGLNTGELFF	TGTGCCAGCAGCGTACGTCAACAGGGGTTGAACACCGGGGAGCTGTTTTTT
NA	few	13	TRBV7-3	TRBJ1-6	CASSLIRGSPLHF	TGTGCCAGCAGCTTGATCAGAGGTTCACCCCTCCACTTT
TRBD2	NA	17	TRBV27	TRBJ2-1	CASSPRGDGGIYNEQFF	TGTGCCAGCAGCCCCCGGGGGGACGGGGGGATCTACAATGAGCAGTTCTTC
NA	many	15	TRBV20-1	TRBJ2-2	CSASWGRGNTGELFF	TGCAGTGCTAGTTGGGGCAGGGGGAACACCGGGGAGCTGTTTTTT
TRBD1	NA	13	TRBV20-1	TRBJ2-2	CSAKDRDTGELFF	TGCAGTGCAAAGGACAGGGACACCGGGGAGCTGTTTTTT
TRBD1	NA	12	TRBV2	TRBJ2-7	CAGGTGANEQYF	TGTGCCGGGGGAACAGGGGCCAACGAGCAGTACTTC
TRBD2	many	16	TRBV20-1	TRBJ2-7	CSARGRGRLAGREQYF	TGCAGTGCTAGAGGTCGAGGACGGCTAGCGGGACGCGAGCAGTACTTC
NA	NA	15	TRBV28	TRBJ2-7	CASSPRREGAYEQYF	TGTGCCAGCAGTCCCCGAAGAGAGGGGGCCTACGAGCAGTACTTC
NA	few	16	TRBV4-3	TRBJ2-1	CASSQNQGGSYNEQFF	TGCGCCAGCAGCCAGAACCAGGGAGGTTCCTACAATGAGCAGTTCTTC
NA	few	13	TRBV6-6	TRBJ2-5	CASRDGKQETQYF	TGTGCCAGCAGGGACGGAAAACAAGAGACCCAGTACTTC
NA	few	17	TRBV20-1	TRBJ2-6	CSAILQGDASGANVLTF	TGCAGTGCTATCTTACAGGGCGACGCCTCTGGGGCCAACGTCCTGACTTTC
NA	NA	14	TRBV7-2	TRBJ2-1	CASSTESSYNEQFF	TGTGCCAGCAGCACGGAGAGCTCCTACAATGAGCAGTTCTTC
NA	NA	16	TRBV28	TRBJ2-7	CASSLGMGGPVYEQYF	TGTGCCAGCAGTCTAGGGATGGGGGGGCCTGTCTACGAGCAGTACTTC
TRBD1	NA	15	TRBV2	TRBJ2-3	CASRKPQGAADTQYF	TGTGCCAGCAGAAAACCCCAGGGGGCGGCAGATACGCAGTATTTT
TRBD2	many	16	TRBV4-3	TRBJ2-7	CASSQVIGGSSYEQYF	TGCGCCAGCAGCCAAGTCATAGGCGGGAGCTCCTACGAGCAGTACTTC
TRBD2	few	17	TRBV7-3	TRBJ2-3	CASSLIASGGARDTQYF	TGTGCCAGCAGCTTAATTGCTAGCGGGGGGGCCAGAGATACGCAGTATTTT
NA	NA	14	TRBV7-2	TRBJ2-7	CASSPPGRSYEQYF	TGTGCCAGCAGCCCCCCGGGTCGCTCCTACGAGCAGTACTTC
NA	many	14	TRBV5-5	TRBJ2-7	CASSFRDGSYEQYF	TGTGCCAGCAGCTTTCGTGACGGCTCCTACGAGCAGTACTTC
TRBD2	NA	15	TRBV11-2	TRBJ2-5	CASSSDGGDQETQYF	TGTGCCAGCAGCTCGGACGGGGGGGATCAAGAGACCCAGTACTTC
NA	few	13	TRBV30	TRBJ1-2	CAWSGSFNYGYTF	TGTGCCTGGAGTGGCAGCTTCAACTATGGCTACACCTTC